One sample yielded the 21 T cell receptor beta chains listed below, sequenced in a study of blood T cell repertoires in COVID-19. Method: immunoSEQ multiplex PCR; TCRdb's copy keeps in-frame clones and lacks some. The sample shows 150,000 to 200,000 clones, around 80% of them seen only once. The source material was PBMCs or T cells enriched from blood (not recorded which). These receptors originate from a woman aged 50 to 60 in a cohort exposed to, infected with or recovered from COVID-19 (not recorded which).

The gene calls are TRBV28 and TRBJ1-5; 11 positions agree with TRBD1. J was trimmed by 10 bases and V by 3 bases; bases with no gene match: 20. The CDR3 covers 19 residues. The germline CDR1 and CDR2 sequences are MDHEN and SYDVKM. CDR3 DNA sequence: TGTGCCAGCAGTTTTTTGGGGAAACCTGGACAGGGGGCCTACGTACCCCAGCATTTT. Its translation: CASSFLGKPGQGAYVPQHF.

This clone has only a few counts. CDR3 sequence reads: CAIKGLINTGELFF. The CDR3 nucleotides read TGTGCCATCAAGGGACTGATAAACACCGGGGAGCTGTTTTTT. This chain links TRBV10-3 with TRBJ2-2; tentative D call: TRBD2 (6 bases). The CDR3 has 14 residues. Germline lookup yields CDR1 ENHRY and CDR2 SYGVKD. V lost 7 bases, J lost 2 bases, and 11 bases lay in between.

This clone was observed a single time. The V and J genes are TRBV5-6 and TRBJ1-5; the match to TRBD1 covers 9 bases. Germline V gives CDR1 SGHDT, CDR2 YYEEEE. V shed 3 bases, J shed 4 bases, and the junction held 11 bases outside the gene matches. The CDR3 is 17 amino acids. For the CDR3, the DNA is TGTGCCAGCAGCTCGGTACAGGGGGCAGCGAGAAATCAGCCCCAGCATTTT. It encodes CASSSVQGAARNQPQHF.

This clone was seen only a few times. The chain links TRBV4-3 to TRBJ2-7; 8 nucleotides agree with TRBD1. Germline V CDR1 and CDR2: LGHNA, YSLEER. V shed 4 bases, J shed 4 bases, and the junction held 9 bases outside the gene matches. The CDR3 spans 15 residues. The CDR3 here is CASSLSQGGRYEQYF. For the CDR3, the DNA is TGCGCCAGCAGCCTCTCACAGGGGGGAAGATACGAGCAGTACTTC.

This chain connects TRBV5-1 to TRBJ1-4; perhaps TRBD1 as D (5 bases). V gave up 0 bases and J gave up 3 bases, with 12 bases separating them. The CDR3 runs to 16 residues. Germline V gives CDR1 SGHRS, CDR2 YFSETQ. The CDR3 DNA reads TGCGCCAGCAGCTTGGCGGGGGGTCGGTCTAATGAAAAACTGTTTTTT. It yields the protein CASSLAGGRSNEKLFF.

This clone was found once. The rearrangement joins TRBV3-1 (or the pseudogene TRBV3-2) to TRBJ1-6, with D unclear. Germline CDR1 LGHDT, CDR2 YNNKEL (reference sequence). The CDR3 spans 14 residues. V was clipped by 2 bases and J by 7 bases, with 9 bases between them. This CDR3 reads CASSQKGGNSPLHF. In DNA form, the CDR3 reads TGTGCCAGCAGCCAAAAGGGAGGGAATTCACCCCTCCACTTT.

This rearrangement joins TRBV6-5 to TRBJ1-6; D possibly corresponds to TRBD1 (5 bases). The CDR3 sequence is 12 residues long. Germline values: CDR1 MNHEY, CDR2 SVGAGI. V shed 6 bases and J shed 6 bases, with 6 bases lying between them. The CDR3 bases are TGTGCCAGCAGGGGGCCTAATTCACCCCTCCACTTT. It yields the protein CASRGPNSPLHF.

V usage is TRBV7-2 and J usage is TRBJ1-1; 11 bases line up with TRBD1. V shed 5 bases and J 6 bases; nucleotides not matched to a gene: 8. CDR3 length: 15 amino acids. The germline CDR1 and CDR2 sequences are SGHTA and FQGNSA. The CDR3 spells CASSTRTGGDSEAFF. CDR3 nucleotides: TGTGCCAGCAGCACCCGGACAGGGGGCGATTCTGAAGCTTTCTTT. Full variable domain (remainder filled in from reference TRBV7-2 and TRBJ1-1): GAGVSQSPSNKVTEKGKDVELRCDPISGHTALYWYRQSLGQGLEFLIYFQGNSAPDKSGLPSDRFSAERTGGSVSTLTIQRTQQEDSAVYLCASSTRTGGDSEAFFGQGTRLTVV.

This sequence joins TRBV5-8 and TRBJ2-2; 12 bases fit TRBD2. Trimming at V came to 7 bases and at J to 6 bases, leaving 7 bases not matched to a gene. Germline values: CDR1 SGHTS, CDR2 YDEGEE. The CDR3 spans 15 residues. The CDR3 DNA follows: TGTGCCAGCTGGACTAGCGGGATGCTTTCCGGGGAGCTGTTTTTT. Translated, it gives CASWTSGMLSGELFF. Based on the CDR3 plus reference TRBV5-8 and TRBJ2-2, the full variable domain is EAGVTQSPTHLIKTRGQQATLRCSPISGHTSVYWYQQALGLGLQFLLWYDEGEERNRGNFPPRFSGRQFPNYSSELNVNALELEDSALYLCASWTSGMLSGELFFGEGSRLTVL.

The chain recombines TRBV28 with TRBJ1-4, with D possibly TRBD1 on 5 matching bases. This CDR3 spans 15 amino acids. From germline, CDR1 is MDHEN and CDR2 SYDVKM. V was clipped by 5 bases and J by 5 bases, with 15 bases between them. DNA for the CDR3: TGTGCCAGCAGTCCCACCGGGGGACTGAATGAAAAACTGTTTTTT. Protein product: CASSPTGGLNEKLFF.

The chain recombines TRBV4-1 with TRBJ2-1; TRBD2 matches at 13 bases. The CDR3 is made up of 14 amino acids. After removal of 6 bases from V and 9 bases from J, the junction contained 5 bases not matched to a gene. CDR1 MGHRA and CDR2 YSYEKL come from the germline V gene. CDR3 nucleotide sequence: TGCGCCAGCAGTACCGGACTAGCGGGAGTTGAGCAGTTCTTC. Its protein is CASSTGLAGVEQFF.

J is TRBJ1-4 and V is TRBV4-2, with D possibly TRBD1 on 5 matching bases. The CDR3 is 18 residues long. Trimming cost V 0 bases and J 0 bases, with 14 bases left between them. Germline V lookup: CDR1 LGHNA, CDR2 YNFKEQ. DNA of the CDR3: TGTGCCAGCAGCCAAGATATCAACGGGGGGGCAACTAATGAAAAACTGTTTTTT. Protein product: CASSQDINGGATNEKLFF.

V is TRBV28 and J is TRBJ2-3, with 11 bases aligning to TRBD2. The CDR3 contains 19 residues. Germline V gene sequence: CDR1 MDHEN, CDR2 SYDVKM. The J segment lost 0 bases and the V segment lost 6 bases, leaving 14 bases of the junction unmatched. The CDR3 coding sequence is TGTGCCAGCAGACCCCCGGGACTAGCGGTGAGGTCTAGCACAGATACGCAGTATTTT. Its protein is CASRPPGLAVRSSTDTQYF. The complete variable domain, with remaining parts taken from reference TRBV28 and TRBJ2-3, reads DVKVTQSSRYLVKRTGEKVFLECVQDMDHENMFWYRQDPGLGLRLIYFSYDVKMKEKGDIPEGYSVSREKKERFSLILESASTNQTSMYLCASRPPGLAVRSSTDTQYFGPGTRLTVL.

The chain links TRBV6-2 or TRBV6-3 to TRBJ2-4, with 7 bases lining up with TRBD2. This CDR3 has 16 amino acids. Germline-derived CDR1 and CDR2 are MNHEY and SVGEGT. The V and J ends lost 2 bases and 4 bases, in that order; junction bases with no gene match: 8. The CDR3 loop reads CASSYAYRGEKNIQYF. CDR3 DNA: TGTGCCAGCAGTTACGCCTATCGGGGGGAGAAAAACATTCAGTACTTC.

This clone was seen a handful of times. This chain joins TRBV4-1 and TRBJ1-1; D ambiguous. The CDR3 is 14 residues long. Trimming shortened V by 7 bases and J by 2 bases, and 14 bases separated the two germline ends. Germline CDR1 and CDR2: MGHRA and YSYEKL. CDR3 sequence: CASIGRTTNTEAFF. The CDR3 nucleotides read TGCGCCAGCATAGGACGGACTACTAACACTGAAGCTTTCTTT.

V usage is TRBV27 and J usage is TRBJ1-6; 8 bases agree with TRBD1. This CDR3 region has 13 residues. Germline values: CDR1 MNHEY, CDR2 SMNVEV (reference sequence). J gave up 8 bases and V 7 bases, and 4 bases lay outside the gene matches. For the CDR3, the DNA is TGTGCCAGCACCAAGGACAGGGATTCACCCCTCCACTTT. Translated, it gives CASTKDRDSPLHF.

This clone turned up a few times. This chain's CDR3 is CASSRGRDRVGEQYF. CDR3 DNA: TGCGCCAGCAGTCGAGGCCGGGACAGGGTGGGCGAGCAGTACTTC. The J gene is TRBJ2-7, the V gene TRBV4-1, with TRBD1 matching 9 bases. The J segment lost 6 bases and the V segment lost 6 bases, leaving 12 bases of the junction unmatched. Looked up from germline, CDR1 is MGHRA and CDR2 is YSYEKL. The CDR3 covers 15 residues.

The J gene is TRBJ2-7, the V gene TRBV6-5; 8 bases are shared with TRBD2. This CDR3 region has 13 residues. Germline loops: CDR1 MNHEY, CDR2 SVGAGI. Unmatched junction bases numbered 5, after V lost 6 bases and J lost 4 bases. This CDR3 reads CASRVAGTYEQYF. The CDR3 coding sequence is TGTGCCAGCAGGGTAGCGGGAACGTACGAGCAGTACTTC.

The chain couples TRBV19 to TRBJ1-1, with D perhaps matching TRBD1 (6 bases). The CDR3 loop spans 16 amino acids. Trimming cost V 4 bases and J 1 base, with 16 bases left between them. Per the germline V gene, CDR1 is LNHDA and CDR2 is SQIVND (reference sequence). The CDR3 DNA is TGTGCCAGTAGTACCCGCCCAGGGGCGGGGAACACTGAAGCTTTCTTT. It codes for CASSTRPGAGNTEAFF.

V usage is TRBV28 and J usage is TRBJ2-2, with D possibly matching TRBD1 (6 bases). The germline gives CDR1 MDHEN, CDR2 SYDVKM. The CDR3 spans 14 residues. V was clipped by 8 bases and J by 3 bases, with 13 bases between them. CDR3: CASQGYVDTGELFF. The CDR3 DNA sequence: TGTGCCAGCCAGGGGTACGTAGACACCGGGGAGCTGTTTTTT. Full variable domain (remainder filled in from reference TRBV28 and TRBJ2-2): DVKVTQSSRYLVKRTGEKVFLECVQDMDHENMFWYRQDPGLGLRLIYFSYDVKMKEKGDIPEGYSVSREKKERFSLILESASTNQTSMYLCASQGYVDTGELFFGEGSRLTVL.

V is TRBV6-5 and J is TRBJ1-5, with D possibly TRBD1 on 6 matching bases. The V gene's germline CDR1 is MNHEY and CDR2 SVGAGI. This CDR3 spans 15 amino acids. V was cut by 6 bases and J by 8 bases, with 20 bases left in between. DNA for the CDR3: TGTGCCAGCAGGGGCTTTGGGGGGGCGGCGAAGCCCCAGCATTTT. As protein: CASRGFGGAAKPQHF.